The sequence of this TCR beta chain was determined in a study of blood T cell repertoires in COVID-19. On this clone itself: At one boundary the junction diverges from the germline segment, which might be a read error.

Original processing methods: Counts of nucleated cells, estimated from reference gene primer amplification, were obtained. Libraries were prepared by immunoSEQ multiplex PCR; TCRdb keeps only in-frame clonotypes and omits some of them. V and J calls and clone size follow that table, whereas D and trimming were derived from the DNA. The sample holds under 60,000 clones, approximately 79% seen once. Germline CDR1 SSHAT, CDR2 FNYEAQ (reference sequence). The CDR3 is made up of 15 amino acids. This receptor was taken from a man in his 70s with acute or convalescent COVID-19. The chain carries TRBV7-7 and TRBJ2-1; 10 nucleotides align to TRBD2. The sample consisted of peripheral blood. The CDR3 nucleotides read TGTGCCAGCACCTTAAATCTAGCGGGAGACAATGAGCAGTTCTTC. It specifies CASTLNLAGDNEQFF.